The 5 T cell receptor beta chains presented below share a single source sample, sequenced in a study of radiotherapy plus CTLA-4 blockade in lung cancer (dated by TCRdb to the late 2010s). Receptor libraries were prepared by the immunoSEQ multiplex PCR assay. In TCRdb, the immuneACCESS table is reduced to in-frame sequences with V and J assigned. These tables do not hold every clone; where another copy was compared, an unresolved V gene accounts for under half, and the others remain unexplained. This sample gives 89,000 or so clones in total; roughly four fifths of them show up just once. Approximately 3.4% of the sample is in the top ten clones. The source material was peripheral blood, sampled from a patient treated with radiotherapy plus ipilimumab. The receptor set was obtained from a human donor with non-small cell lung cancer who had a partial response to radiotherapy plus ipilimumab.

In this sample, this clone turned up once. The CDR3 region has the DNA TGCAGCGTGGCGAGCGGATACACCTACAATGAGCAGTTCTTC. This codes for CSVASGYTYNEQFF. V is TRBV29-1 and J is TRBJ2-1; possible D gene TRBD2, 5 bases. The V gene's germline CDR1 is SQVTM and CDR2 ANQGSEA. V was pared by 6 bases and J by 2 bases, with 14 bases between. The CDR3 is 14 amino acids.

The V and J genes are TRBV5-3 and TRBJ2-5, with D possibly TRBD2 on 6 matching bases. Being an ORF, TRBV5-3 has a function that is uncertain. Trimming left V 0 bases short and J 2 bases short, with 8 bases between. The CDR3 contains 14 residues. The CDR3 DNA reads as TGTGCCAGAAGCTTGGGTGCGGGGCAAGAGACCCAGTACTTC. Translating gives CARSLGAGQETQYF.

V usage is TRBV7-2 and J usage is TRBJ2-1, with 7 bases fitting TRBD2. V dropped 0 bases and J dropped 0; count of bases not matched to a gene: 2. Per the germline V gene, CDR1 is SGHTA and CDR2 is FQGNSA. CDR3 length equals 16 residues. DNA for the CDR3: TGTGCCAGCAGCTTAGCGTCTAGCGGCTCCTACAATGAGCAGTTCTTC. It encodes CASSLASSGSYNEQFF.

In this sample, this clone turned up many times. The chain combines TRBV29-1 with TRBJ1-1, with 8 bases fitting TRBD1. This CDR3 comprises 17 residues. The V gene end was trimmed by 1 base and the J gene end by 5 bases; junction bases not matched to a gene: 15. Germline CDR1 is SQVTM and CDR2 is ANQGSEA. The CDR3 bases are TGCAGCGTTGAAGTTCAGGGGGCGACCTTCTATTGGACTGAAGCTTTCTTT. It yields the protein CSVEVQGATFYWTEAFF. The full variable domain, with the rest looked up from reference TRBV29-1 and TRBJ1-1, is SAVISQKPSRDICQRGTSLTIQCQVDSQVTMMFWYRQQPGQSLTLIATANQGSEATYESGFVIDKFPISRPNLTFSTLTVSNMSPEDSSIYLCSVEVQGATFYWTEAFFGQGTRLTVV.

The chain links TRBV6-5 to TRBJ1-2, with D maybe TRBD1 (6 bases). V lost 5 bases and J lost 4, with 8 bases in between. This CDR3 has 12 amino acids. Germline values: CDR1 MNHEY, CDR2 SVGAGI. Here the CDR3 DNA reads TGTGCCAGCAGTGAGGACAGCTATGGCTACACCTTC. Amino acids: CASSEDSYGYTF.